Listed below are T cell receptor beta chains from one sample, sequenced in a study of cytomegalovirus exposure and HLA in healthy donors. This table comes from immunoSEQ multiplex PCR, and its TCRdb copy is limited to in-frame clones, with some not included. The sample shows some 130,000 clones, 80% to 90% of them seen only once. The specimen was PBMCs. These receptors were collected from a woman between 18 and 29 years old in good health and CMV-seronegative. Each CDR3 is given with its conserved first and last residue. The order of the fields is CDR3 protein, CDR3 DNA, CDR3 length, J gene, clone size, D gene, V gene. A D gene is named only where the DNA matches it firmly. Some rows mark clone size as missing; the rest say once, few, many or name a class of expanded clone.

CDR3: CASSLRRQGENTGELFF; DNA: TGTGCCAGCAGCTTACGGAGACAGGGGGAGAACACCGGGGAGCTGTTTTTT; length: 17; J: TRBJ2-2; size: NA; D: TRBD1; V: TRBV7-6
CDR3: CASSSGEGGNTEAFF; DNA: TGCGCCAGCAGCTCGGGCGAGGGAGGGAACACTGAAGCTTTCTTT; length: 15; J: TRBJ1-1; size: NA; D: NA; V: TRBV5-1
CDR3: CASSSDRGLRKLFF; DNA: TGTGCCAGCAGCTCAGACAGAGGCCTTAGGAAACTGTTTTTT; length: 14; J: TRBJ1-4; size: NA; D: NA; V: TRBV11-2
CDR3: CASSSVGGNNEQFF; DNA: TGTGCCAGCAGTTCGGTGGGGGGAAACAATGAGCAGTTCTTC; length: 14; J: TRBJ2-1; size: NA; D: NA; V: TRBV2
CDR3: CASSLGTGGRETQYF; DNA: TGCGCCAGCAGCCTAGGAACAGGGGGCAGGGAGACCCAGTACTTC; length: 15; J: TRBJ2-5; size: NA; D: TRBD1; V: TRBV5-1
CDR3: CAISEAVGYGYTF; DNA: TGTGCCATCAGTGAAGCGGTGGGCTATGGCTACACCTTC; length: 13; J: TRBJ1-2; size: NA; D: NA; V: TRBV10-3
CDR3: CASSQVFGSPLHF; DNA: TGTGCCAGCAGTCAGGTTTTCGGTTCACCCCTCCACTTT; length: 13; J: TRBJ1-6; size: NA; D: NA; V: TRBV6-5
CDR3: CASSPYRDGYTF; DNA: TGTGCCAGCTCACCATACAGAGATGGCTACACCTTC; length: 12; J: TRBJ1-2; size: NA; D: NA; V: TRBV18
CDR3: CASSNTFQTNEQFF; DNA: TGTGCCAGCAGCAACACTTTCCAGACAAATGAGCAGTTCTTC; length: 14; J: TRBJ2-1; size: NA; D: NA; V: TRBV27
CDR3: CASRLTGAYNSPLHF; DNA: TGTGCCAGCAGACTGACAGGCGCTTATAATTCACCCCTCCACTTT; length: 15; J: TRBJ1-6; size: NA; D: NA; V: TRBV6-1
CDR3: CASSLGQAVDGYTF; DNA: TGCGCCAGCAGCCTAGGACAGGCTGTAGATGGCTACACCTTC; length: 14; J: TRBJ1-2; size: NA; D: TRBD1; V: TRBV5-1
CDR3: CASSGGYRLPYEQYF; DNA: TGTGCCAGCAGCGGCGGCTACAGGCTTCCCTACGAGCAGTACTTC; length: 15; J: TRBJ2-7; size: few; D: NA; V: TRBV6-6
CDR3: CASSYQPPWTQETQYF; DNA: TGTGCCAGCAGTTACCAACCGCCGTGGACACAAGAGACCCAGTACTTC; length: 16; J: TRBJ2-5; size: NA; D: NA; V: TRBV6-6
CDR3: CASSLSPGTDTQYF; DNA: TGTGCCAGCAGTCTCTCGCCGGGCACAGATACGCAGTATTTT; length: 14; J: TRBJ2-3; size: NA; D: NA; V: TRBV13
CDR3: CASSEQVVGYTF; DNA: TGTGCCAGCAGTGAGCAGGTGGTTGGCTACACCTTC; length: 12; J: TRBJ1-2; size: few; D: NA; V: TRBV2
CDR3: CASSYSPGTEAFF; DNA: TGTGCCAGCAGTTACTCCCCGGGGACTGAAGCTTTCTTT; length: 13; J: TRBJ1-1; size: NA; D: NA; V: TRBV6-5
CDR3: CASSELAGADTQYF; DNA: TGTGCCAGCAGTGAACTAGCGGGGGCAGATACGCAGTATTTT; length: 14; J: TRBJ2-3; size: NA; D: TRBD2; V: TRBV6-1
CDR3: CASSPRQGLRYNEQFF; DNA: TGTGCCAGCAGCCCACGACAGGGGTTAAGGTACAATGAGCAGTTCTTC; length: 16; J: TRBJ2-1; size: once; D: TRBD1; V: TRBV7-9
CDR3: CASSIQGAGETQYF; DNA: TGCGCCAGCAGCATCCAGGGGGCCGGGGAGACCCAGTACTTC; length: 14; J: TRBJ2-5; size: NA; D: TRBD1; V: TRBV5-1
CDR3: CASSAHGTSYGYTF; DNA: TGTGCCAGCAGCGCCCACGGGACAAGCTATGGCTACACCTTC; length: 14; J: TRBJ1-2; size: NA; D: NA; V: TRBV9
CDR3: CASSLDRTKYNEQFF; DNA: TGTGCCAGCAGCTTAGATAGGACTAAGTACAATGAGCAGTTCTTC; length: 15; J: TRBJ2-1; size: NA; D: NA; V: TRBV7-9
CDR3: CATREGASTDTQYF; DNA: TGTGCCACCAGGGAGGGGGCGAGCACAGATACGCAGTATTTT; length: 14; J: TRBJ2-3; size: NA; D: NA; V: TRBV15
CDR3: CASSIEARTYGYTF; DNA: TGTGCCAGCAGTATAGAGGCCCGAACCTATGGCTACACCTTC; length: 14; J: TRBJ1-2; size: NA; D: NA; V: TRBV2
CDR3: CASTPTGTDTQYF; DNA: TGTGCCAGCACCCCCACGGGAACAGATACGCAGTATTTT; length: 13; J: TRBJ2-3; size: once; D: NA; V: TRBV9
CDR3: CASSEPLGKLFF; DNA: TGTGCCAGCAGTGAACCCCTCGGAAAACTGTTTTTT; length: 12; J: TRBJ1-4; size: NA; D: NA; V: TRBV25-1
CDR3: CASSDEWGQGYEQYF; DNA: TGTGCCAGCAGTGACGAATGGGGACAGGGCTACGAGCAGTACTTC; length: 15; J: TRBJ2-7; size: NA; D: TRBD1; V: TRBV6-4
CDR3: CASSQVPLGTSRNIQYF; DNA: TGCGCCAGCAGCCAAGTCCCTTTAGGGACTAGCAGAAACATTCAGTACTTC; length: 17; J: TRBJ2-4; size: NA; D: TRBD2; V: TRBV4-1
CDR3: CASSSPSTDTQYF; DNA: TGCGCCAGCAGCTCCCCAAGCACAGATACGCAGTATTTT; length: 13; J: TRBJ2-3; size: once; D: NA; V: TRBV5-1
CDR3: CASSSGGYSYEQYF; DNA: TGTGCCAGCAGCTCGGGAGGATACTCCTACGAGCAGTACTTC; length: 14; J: TRBJ2-7; size: NA; D: TRBD2; V: TRBV5-4
CDR3: CASSETRGGYNEQFF; DNA: TGTGCCAGCAGTGAAACCCGCGGGGGGTACAATGAGCAGTTCTTC; length: 15; J: TRBJ2-1; size: NA; D: TRBD2; V: TRBV2
CDR3: CASSLGQGIYEQYF; DNA: TGTGCCAGCAGTTTAGGGCAGGGTATCTACGAGCAGTACTTC; length: 14; J: TRBJ2-7; size: NA; D: NA; V: TRBV6-5
CDR3: CASTSDRAVYF; DNA: TGTGCCAGTACCTCGGACAGAGCGGTATACTTC; length: 11; J: TRBJ2-4; size: NA; D: NA; V: TRBV19